This T cell receptor (beta chain) was retrieved from a study of CD8+CD57+ T cells in acquired aplastic anemia. Study overall: Mean DNA quantity obtained from sorted CD4+ and CD8+ cells was about 3.2 ug. Study findings and constraints: Researchers reported that CD8+ Simpson's diversity was not significantly different in patients versus controls. Patients and controls shared 25 to 30 CD8+ CDR3 sequences, which appeared highly expressed in patients and within their immunodominant clones.

Notes on this clonotype: Its antigen is still unknown.

TCR beta VDJ and CDR3 profiling used genomic DNA as template. TCRdb ran MiXCR on the reads and lists one entry per CDR3 protein. The sample has 200,000 or so distinct CDR3 sequences, 64% seen once. This CDR3 has 17 amino acids. Germline V CDR1 and CDR2: SNHLY, FYNNEI. Trimming removed 0 bases from V and 4 bases from J, with 18 bases in between. Sequenced material: sorted CD4+, CD8+, or CD8+CD57+ T cells (not recorded which) from PBMCs. The chain employs TRBV2 and TRBJ1-2; D perhaps matches TRBD1 (5 bases). This clonotype originated in a human donor with severe aplastic anemia or a healthy control (not recorded which). The CDR3 region is CASSEAVLGGWTYGYTF. The CDR3 nucleotides are TGTGCCAGCAGTGAAGCGGTTCTGGGGGGGTGGACCTATGGCTACACCTTC.